The 29 T cell receptor beta chains below all came from one sample that was sequenced in a study of OX40 agonist ivuxolimab in advanced cancers. The table came from immunoSEQ multiplex PCR; TCRdb's copy has only in-frame clones and leaves some out. Altogether around 70,000 clones are present, 84% being singletons, with the ten largest covering 0.95% to 1.3%. This sample comprised CD4+ or CD8+ T cells sorted from blood, obtained in a trial of the OX40 agonist ivuxolimab. Receptors were obtained from an adult with an advanced solid tumor such as melanoma, head and neck, liver or kidney cancer.

The chain combines TRBV18 with TRBJ1-4, with D uncertain. The V gene's germline CDR1 is KGHSH and CDR2 LQKENI. The V and J ends lost 3 bases and 0 bases respectively, with 5 bases between them. This CDR3 has 14 residues. The CDR3 nucleotides read TGTGCCAGCTCACCGATTCCAACTAATGAAAAACTGTTTTTT. It translates to CASSPIPTNEKLFF.

The rearrangement uses TRBV18 and TRBJ2-3; 8 nucleotides match TRBD1. After removal of 6 bases from V and 3 bases from J, the junction contained 11 bases not matched to a gene. The CDR3 has 16 amino acids. The germline V gene encodes CDR1 KGHSH and CDR2 LQKENI. The CDR3: CASSRGQGLRTDTQYF. The CDR3 coding sequence is TGTGCCAGCTCTCGAGGACAGGGCTTAAGGACAGATACGCAGTATTTT. Complete variable domain (other parts from reference TRBV18 and TRBJ2-3): NAGVMQNPRHLVRRRGQEARLRCSPMKGHSHVYWYRQLPEEGLKFMVYLQKENIIDESGMPKERFSAEFPKEGPSILRIQQVVRGDSAAYFCASSRGQGLRTDTQYFGPGTRLTVL.

V gene TRBV7-2 combines with J gene TRBJ2-3; unclear D gene. The CDR3 sequence is 17 residues long. The germline V gene has CDR1 SGHTA and CDR2 FQGNSA. V was clipped by 2 bases and J by 4 bases, with 19 bases between them. CDR3 region: CASSLPSNTLSADTQYF. CDR3 sequence (DNA): TGTGCCAGCAGCTTACCATCCAACACGCTGTCAGCAGATACGCAGTATTTT.

The chain has TRBV7-9 and TRBJ1-1; D gene ambiguous. V lost 5 bases to trimming and J lost 3 bases, with 10 bases between them. Germline V gives CDR1 SEHNR, CDR2 FQNEAQ (reference sequence). This CDR3 has 13 residues. CDR3 loop: CASSRKGYTEAFF. The CDR3 region has the DNA TGTGCCAGCAGCCGAAAGGGTTACACTGAAGCTTTCTTT.

The chain is built from TRBV4-3 and TRBJ1-2; 8 bases agree with TRBD1. Germline CDR1 reads LGHNA; CDR2 reads YSLEER. The CDR3 contains 14 residues. V lost 2 bases and J lost 8; bases outside the gene matches: 7. The CDR3 region has the DNA TGCGCCAGCAGCCAACCGGACAGGGTAGGCGGCTACACCTTC. It is translated as CASSQPDRVGGYTF.

This chain links TRBV6-5 with TRBJ2-1; no reliable D call. This CDR3 is 12 amino acids long. Germline-derived CDR1 and CDR2 are MNHEY and SVGAGI. V gave up 6 bases and J gave up 6 bases, with 9 bases separating them. CDR3 sequence: CASSRPANEQFF. The CDR3 nucleotides read TGTGCCAGCAGCCGCCCCGCCAATGAGCAGTTCTTC.

The chain employs TRBV7-9 and TRBJ1-1, with no clear D. The CDR3 spans 14 residues. The germline V gene has CDR1 SEHNR and CDR2 FQNEAQ (reference sequence). The V and J ends lost 4 bases and 2 bases respectively, with 11 bases between them. The CDR3 is CASSSWADNTEAFF. DNA of the CDR3: TGTGCCAGCAGCTCGTGGGCCGATAACACTGAAGCTTTCTTT.

The DNA for the CDR3 is TGTGCCAGCAGCCAGGGATGGCAGGGGGCGCGTGGCTACACCTTC. This translates into CASSQGWQGARGYTF. V usage is TRBV5-6 and J usage is TRBJ1-2; the match to TRBD1 covers 8 bases. Germline loops: CDR1 SGHDT, CDR2 YYEEEE. This CDR3 has 15 residues. The junction had 12 bases not matched to a gene; V was cut back by 4 bases and J by 7 bases.

The rearrangement links TRBV19 to TRBJ2-7, with TRBD2 matching over 11 bases. CDR3 length: 15 residues. Germline V gives CDR1 LNHDA, CDR2 SQIVND (reference sequence). V lost 4 bases to trimming and J lost 2 bases; unmatched junction nucleotides: 4. The DNA for the CDR3 is TGTGCCAGTAGTAAGGGACTAGCGGACACCTACGAGCAGTACTTC. It codes for CASSKGLADTYEQYF.

The chain is built from TRBV2 and TRBJ2-7; D is ambiguous. Germline V gives CDR1 SNHLY, CDR2 FYNNEI. V was pared by 1 base and J by 6 bases, with 16 bases between. This CDR3 is 15 amino acids long. The CDR3 region has the DNA TGTGCCAGCAGTGAAGGGGTAGGGCCCCAGCGCGAGCAGTACTTC. This translates into CASSEGVGPQREQYF.

The CDR3 is CASGVTGERNTIYF. CDR3 sequence (DNA): TGTGCTAGTGGTGTGACAGGGGAGAGAAACACCATATATTTT. V is TRBV12-5 and J is TRBJ1-3; 8 bases match TRBD1. J lost 5 bases, V lost 5 bases, and 5 bases had no gene match. This CDR3 has 14 amino acids. Germline CDR1 LGHNT, CDR2 FRNRAP.

This rearrangement joins TRBV13 to TRBJ2-7; tentatively, D is TRBD1 (7 bases). Germline V gene data show CDR1 as PRHDT and CDR2 as FYEKMQ (reference sequence). The V end lost 5 bases, the J end lost 2 bases, and 10 bases lay between the germline ends. The CDR3 is made up of 13 amino acids. The DNA for the CDR3 is TGTGCCAGCAGCCGGGGGACAGCCTACGAGCAGTACTTC. Amino acid sequence: CASSRGTAYEQYF.

This chain connects TRBV19 to TRBJ1-3, with D possibly matching TRBD1 (6 bases). Per germline, CDR1 LNHDA and CDR2 SQIVND (reference sequence). Between the trimmed V and J ends, which lost 3 bases and 0 bases, there was a span of 15 bases. The CDR3 has 17 amino acids. Written as DNA, the CDR3 is TGTGCCAGTAGTATTCCGGACAGCCTGGGCTCTGGAAACACCATATATTTT. Its translation: CASSIPDSLGSGNTIYF.

The chain is built from TRBV7-9 and TRBJ1-6; weak D call: TRBD1 (5 bases). The germline gives CDR1 SEHNR, CDR2 FQNEAQ (reference sequence). The CDR3 has 15 amino acids. V lost 0 bases and J lost 13, with 16 bases in between. This CDR3 is CASSLAGTINYPLHF. The CDR3 nucleotides are TGTGCCAGCAGCTTAGCCGGGACCATAAATTACCCCCTCCACTTT.

The rearrangement links TRBV19 to TRBJ1-1; no firm D call. This CDR3 is built from 15 residues. V lost 6 bases, J lost 2 bases, and 16 bases lay in between. CDR1 is LNHDA and CDR2 is SQIVND in the germline V gene (reference sequence). The DNA of the CDR3 is TGTGCCAGTAGCCTTATCGGGCAGGTTAACACTGAAGCTTTCTTT. Its protein product is CASSLIGQVNTEAFF.

The gene calls are TRBV28 and TRBJ2-1; TRBD1 aligns across 9 bases. Germline CDR1 and CDR2: MDHEN and SYDVKM. The CDR3 is 15 residues long. Unmatched junction bases numbered 10, after V lost 10 bases and J lost 3 bases. This CDR3 is CATTGQGEIYNEQFF. The CDR3 coding sequence is TGTGCCACTACGGGACAGGGAGAGATCTACAATGAGCAGTTCTTC.

This clone was picked up one time. The chain combines TRBV2 with TRBJ2-7; 10 positions agree with TRBD1. The length of the CDR3 is 14 residues. The J segment lost 2 bases and the V segment lost 6 bases, leaving 4 bases of the junction unmatched. CDR1 and CDR2 (germline): SNHLY, FYNNEI. The CDR3, as DNA: TGTGCCAGCAGCTCAGGGACAGGGGCCTACGAGCAGTACTTC. Protein product: CASSSGTGAYEQYF.

The chain couples TRBV29-1 to TRBJ2-3, with 14 bases identical to TRBD2. From germline, CDR1 is SQVTM and CDR2 ANQGSEA. The CDR3 contains 18 residues. After removal of 0 bases from V and 0 bases from J, the junction contained 5 bases not matched to a gene. CDR3 nucleotides: TGCAGCGTTGAAGATGGGACTAGCGGGGGTTTCAGCACAGATACGCAGTATTTT. Its protein product is CSVEDGTSGGFSTDTQYF.

This chain links TRBV4-3 with TRBJ1-4; D is undetermined. The germline gives CDR1 LGHNA, CDR2 YSLEER. Trimming removed 0 bases at V and 7 bases at J, with 9 bases between. The CDR3 is 14 amino acids. CDR3 protein: CASSQDLDGEKLFF. The CDR3 DNA reads as TGCGCCAGCAGCCAAGATTTGGACGGTGAAAAACTGTTTTTT.

V and J are TRBV5-6 and TRBJ2-7; 7 bases are a match to TRBD1. The CDR3 loop spans 14 amino acids. Per the germline V gene, CDR1 is SGHDT and CDR2 is YYEEEE. The V gene end was trimmed by 4 bases and the J gene end by 2 bases; junction bases not matched to a gene: 6. CDR3 DNA: TGTGCCAGCAGCCGACAGGGAAACACCTACGAGCAGTACTTC. Amino acid sequence: CASSRQGNTYEQYF.

The CDR3 sequence: CASSLTQGKQFF. The DNA of the CDR3 is TGTGCCAGCAGCCTAACACAGGGCAAGCAGTTCTTC. The chain joins TRBV11-3 to TRBJ2-1; D might be TRBD1 (6 bases). Looked up from germline, CDR1 is SGHNT and CDR2 is YENEEA. V shed 5 bases and J shed 11 bases, with 13 bases lying between them. The CDR3 is 12 amino acids.

This rearrangement joins TRBV12-5 to TRBJ2-1; TRBD2 aligns across 10 bases. The CDR3 loop spans 17 amino acids. Germline values: CDR1 LGHNT, CDR2 FRNRAP. V lost 6 bases, J lost 8 bases, and 16 bases stayed unmatched. CDR3: CASGRPQRGGPGDEQFF. The CDR3 DNA is TGTGCTAGTGGCCGCCCGCAGCGGGGGGGCCCTGGGGATGAGCAGTTCTTC. Full variable domain (rest looked up from reference TRBV12-5 and TRBJ2-1): DARVTQTPRHKVTEMGQEVTMRCQPILGHNTVFWYRQTMMQGLELLAYFRNRAPLDDSGMPKDRFSAEMPDATLATLKIQPSEPRDSAVYFCASGRPQRGGPGDEQFFGPGTRLTVL.

The genes are TRBV9 and TRBJ2-3; D might be TRBD2 (6 bases). V was trimmed by 2 bases and J by 0 bases, leaving 10 bases between them. The CDR3 length is 15 residues. Germline loops: CDR1 SGDLS, CDR2 YYNGEE. The CDR3 DNA is TGTGCCAGCAGCGTTTATGGGGGGAGCACAGATACGCAGTATTTT. It codes for CASSVYGGSTDTQYF.

The CDR3 sequence is CASSFDRFNYGYTF. The CDR3 DNA reads as TGCGCCAGCAGCTTTGACAGGTTCAACTATGGCTACACCTTC. J is TRBJ1-2 and V is TRBV4-3; TRBD1 is a possible D gene (6 bases). The CDR3 extends over 14 amino acids. V was shortened by 5 bases and J by 2 bases, with 12 bases between the two germline ends. Germline V gives CDR1 LGHNA, CDR2 YSLEER.

The chain joins TRBV20-1 to TRBJ2-4; D is ambiguous. The CDR3 consists of 11 residues. Trimming removed 5 bases from V and 5 bases from J, with 7 bases in between. The germline CDR1 and CDR2 sequences are DFQATT and SNEGSKA (reference sequence). The CDR3 is CSASRENIQYF. The CDR3 DNA follows: TGCAGTGCTTCAAGAGAAAACATTCAGTACTTC.

The rearrangement uses TRBV5-1 and TRBJ1-6; 9 nucleotides match TRBD1. V was clipped by 4 bases and J by 3 bases; unmatched bases: 5. Germline V lookup: CDR1 SGHRS, CDR2 YFSETQ. The CDR3 contains 16 residues. The CDR3 here is CASSPEGQGYNSPLHF. The CDR3 coding sequence is TGCGCCAGCAGCCCAGAGGGACAGGGCTATAATTCACCCCTCCACTTT.

The chain recombines TRBV5-1 with TRBJ2-7, with D possibly matching TRBD2 (6 bases). CDR1 is SGHRS and CDR2 is YFSETQ in the germline V gene. The V end was cut by 0 bases, the J end by 6 bases, with 13 bases between. CDR3 length: 14 amino acids. The CDR3 sequence: CASSLEVGGGEQYF. For the CDR3, the DNA is TGCGCCAGCAGCTTGGAGGTGGGGGGAGGCGAGCAGTACTTC.

The rearrangement joins TRBV7-2 to TRBJ2-3, with D maybe TRBD1 (5 bases). The V gene's germline CDR1 is SGHTA and CDR2 FQGNSA. V lost 1 base and J 3 bases, leaving 11 bases between the germline ends. This CDR3 has 15 amino acids. The CDR3 region has the DNA TGTGCCAGCAGCTTAGGGGGCAGGGCAACAGATACGCAGTATTTT. Its translation: CASSLGGRATDTQYF.

Regarding this clone: The sample carries other DNA sequences with the same CDR3. The chain links TRBV18 to TRBJ1-1; weak D call: TRBD1 (5 bases). V lost 2 bases and J 8 bases, leaving 9 bases between the germline ends. The CDR3 covers 12 residues. CDR1 and CDR2 from the germline V gene are KGHSH and LQKENI. The CDR3 spells CASSPIQGEAFF. CDR3 in DNA: TGTGCCAGCTCACCAATCCAGGGCGAAGCTTTCTTT.